These T cell receptor beta chains were read from a single sample in a study of technical replicates of blood from a handful of donors. Libraries were prepared by immunoSEQ multiplex PCR; TCRdb keeps only in-frame clonotypes and omits some of them. The sample consists of tens of thousands of clones, about 91% of them appearing once. The sample taken for sequencing was T cells isolated from PBMCs. Source of these receptors: a human donor in good health. The CDR3 runs from the conserved cysteine through the conserved F or W. D genes are given only for firm matches. Clone size is not always given. Where it is, it says once, few, many or a class for expanded clones.

V	D	J	size	length	CDR3	DNA
TRBV19	TRBD1	TRBJ1-1	-	15	CASSPRTGSNTEAFF	TGTGCCAGTAGTCCCCGGACAGGGTCGAACACTGAAGCTTTCTTT
TRBV11-2	TRBD1	TRBJ1-2	-	16	CASSSPNTGTGDGYTF	TGTGCCAGCAGCTCGCCCAATACCGGGACAGGGGATGGCTACACCTTC
TRBV18	TRBD2	TRBJ2-7	-	16	CASSPFSGGGSHEQYF	TGTGCCAGCTCACCATTTAGCGGGGGGGGGTCCCACGAGCAGTACTTC
TRBV10-1	TRBD2	TRBJ2-1	-	16	CASSPGTSGRGNEQFF	TGCGCCAGCAGTCCAGGGACTAGCGGGAGAGGCAATGAGCAGTTCTTC
TRBV6-5	-	TRBJ2-7	-	14	CASSGSGGRYEQYF	TGTGCCAGCAGTGGTTCTGGAGGGAGATACGAGCAGTACTTC
TRBV4-1	-	TRBJ2-7	-	18	CASSQDLQDSPISYEQYF	TGCGCCAGCAGCCAAGATCTACAAGACAGCCCAATCTCCTACGAGCAGTACTTC
TRBV19	-	TRBJ1-1	-	12	CASKDNGPEAFF	TGTGCCAGTAAGGACAACGGGCCTGAAGCTTTCTTT
TRBV4-1	-	TRBJ1-1	-	13	CASSQDPVGGAFF	TGCGCCAGCAGCCAAGACCCCGTCGGTGGAGCTTTCTTT
TRBV10-2	-	TRBJ2-1	-	16	CASSEVWGGIHNEQFF	TGCGCCAGCAGTGAAGTATGGGGCGGGATACACAATGAGCAGTTCTTC
TRBV2	TRBD2	TRBJ2-1	-	16	CASNPPAGGRYNEQFF	TGTGCCAGCAACCCCCCGGCGGGGGGCCGATACAATGAGCAGTTCTTC
TRBV11-3	-	TRBJ2-1	-	12	CASSSDNEEQFF	TGTGCCAGCAGCTCCGACAACGAGGAGCAGTTCTTC
TRBV30	-	TRBJ1-5	-	16	CAWSVGGAGGNQPQHF	TGTGCCTGGAGTGTCGGGGGGGCAGGGGGCAATCAGCCCCAGCATTTT
TRBV28	TRBD1	TRBJ1-5	-	15	CASRPGTGGNQPQHF	TGTGCCAGCAGGCCCGGGACAGGGGGCAATCAGCCCCAGCATTTT
TRBV7-9	-	TRBJ2-5	-	16	CASSFLRPIDRETQYF	TGTGCCAGCAGCTTTTTGCGGCCTATCGATAGAGAGACCCAGTACTTC
TRBV6-1	-	TRBJ2-7	-	16	CASSEIWTGTTYEQYF	TGTGCCAGCAGTGAAATCTGGACTGGCACTACCTACGAGCAGTACTTC
TRBV6-1	-	TRBJ2-7	-	12	CAARDTSYEQYF	TGTGCCGCCCGGGACACCTCCTACGAGCAGTACTTC
TRBV10-3	-	TRBJ1-2	-	14	CAIMAASTVSGYTF	TGTGCCATCATGGCGGCATCGACAGTATCTGGCTACACCTTC
TRBV30	-	TRBJ1-1	few	11	CAWSLNTEAFF	TGTGCCTGGAGCTTAAACACTGAAGCTTTCTTT
TRBV2	TRBD1	TRBJ1-1	-	19	CASSVWDRGLVGGNTEAFF	TGTGCCAGCAGTGTTTGGGACAGGGGCCTAGTGGGGGGGAACACTGAAGCTTTCTTT
TRBV11-3	-	TRBJ1-1	-	13	CASSSRSSTEAFF	TGTGCCAGCAGCTCGCGGTCGAGCACTGAAGCTTTCTTT
TRBV5-4	-	TRBJ2-3	-	14	CASSPTEMGDTQYF	TGTGCCAGCAGCCCGACAGAGATGGGAGATACGCAGTATTTT
TRBV2	-	TRBJ2-7	-	12	CASGGGSYEQYF	TGTGCCAGCGGGGGAGGATCCTACGAGCAGTACTTC
TRBV14	TRBD2	TRBJ2-1	-	21	CASSQDGPPFRPSGRVGEQFF	TGTGCCAGCAGCCAAGATGGACCTCCCTTTCGGCCTAGCGGGAGAGTGGGTGAGCAGTTCTTC
TRBV19	-	TRBJ2-7	-	12	CASSEGLYEQYF	TGTGCCAGTAGTGAAGGACTCTACGAGCAGTACTTC
TRBV25-1	TRBD1	TRBJ1-3	-	16	CASSESGQGWGNTIYF	TGTGCCAGCAGTGAATCGGGACAGGGATGGGGAAACACCATATATTTT
TRBV29-1	-	TRBJ2-7	-	13	CSVEPQGIHEQYF	TGCAGCGTTGAACCCCAGGGGATCCACGAGCAGTACTTC
TRBV5-1	TRBD1	TRBJ1-2	-	14	CASSLQGPWDGYTF	TGCGCCAGCAGCTTACAGGGGCCATGGGATGGCTACACCTTC
TRBV6-6	TRBD1	TRBJ1-6	-	14	CASSYGDRVSPLHF	TGTGCCAGCAGTTATGGGGACAGGGTTTCACCCCTCCACTTT
TRBV7-3	-	TRBJ2-1	-	16	CASSLNSLAVQNEQFF	TGTGCCAGCAGCTTAAATTCCCTAGCTGTACAGAATGAGCAGTTCTTC
TRBV5-6	TRBD1	TRBJ2-2	-	15	CASSLATGATGELFF	TGTGCCAGCAGCTTAGCGACAGGGGCCACCGGGGAGCTGTTTTTT
TRBV5-1	-	TRBJ2-2	-	16	CASSSAVPANTGELFF	TGCGCCAGCAGCTCTGCAGTGCCCGCGAACACCGGGGAGCTGTTTTTT
TRBV5-1	TRBD1	TRBJ2-5	-	14	CASSEGTVQETQYF	TGCGCCAGCAGCGAGGGGACAGTTCAAGAGACCCAGTACTTC
TRBV5-1	-	TRBJ1-1	-	13	CASSLVGAHEAFF	TGCGCCAGCAGCTTGGTGGGCGCACATGAAGCTTTCTTT
TRBV6-4	TRBD2	TRBJ2-1	-	14	CASSDAGEGNEQFF	TGTGCCAGCAGTGACGCGGGAGAGGGGAATGAGCAGTTCTTC
TRBV5-1	TRBD1	TRBJ2-5	-	14	CASSLDRGRGTQYF	TGCGCCAGCAGCTTGGACAGGGGGCGAGGGACCCAGTACTTC
TRBV28	-	TRBJ2-5	once	13	CASRLTSTETQYF	TGTGCCAGCAGGTTAACTAGTACGGAGACCCAGTACTTC
TRBV25-1	-	TRBJ1-4	-	13	CASRGRGGEKLFF	TGTGCCAGCAGGGGCAGGGGTGGTGAAAAACTGTTTTTT
TRBV19	-	TRBJ2-5	-	13	CASSDTAQETQYF	TGTGCCAGTTCTGACACCGCCCAAGAGACCCAGTACTTC
TRBV18	-	TRBJ1-4	once	17	CASSDLVDGNTNEKLFF	TGTGCCAGCTCCGATCTAGTAGACGGGAACACTAATGAAAAACTGTTTTTT
TRBV6-1	TRBD1	TRBJ1-2	-	13	CASMGQGATGYTF	TGTGCCAGCATGGGGCAGGGGGCGACGGGCTACACCTTC
TRBV5-6	-	TRBJ2-5	-	12	CASQRIQETQYF	TGTGCCAGCCAGCGGATCCAAGAGACCCAGTACTTC
TRBV7-2	-	TRBJ2-1	-	13	CASSFFVANEQFF	TGTGCCAGCAGCTTTTTTGTAGCGAATGAGCAGTTCTTC
TRBV28	-	TRBJ2-7	-	20	CASSFSAPSIGGRGTYEQYF	TGTGCCAGCAGTTTTTCGGCACCTTCAATAGGGGGAAGGGGAACCTACGAGCAGTACTTC
TRBV4-1	-	TRBJ1-4	-	12	CASSRTTEKLFF	TGCGCCAGCAGTAGGACAACTGAAAAACTGTTTTTT
TRBV6-1	-	TRBJ1-5	few	12	CASSEWRQPQHF	TGTGCCAGCAGTGAATGGAGGCAGCCCCAGCATTTT
TRBV28	-	TRBJ1-1	once	13	CASTHYRYTEAFF	TGTGCCAGCACCCATTACAGGTACACTGAAGCTTTCTTT
TRBV9	TRBD1	TRBJ2-7	-	14	CASSGQGISYEQYF	TGTGCCAGCAGCGGACAGGGAATCTCCTACGAGCAGTACTTC
TRBV6-5	-	TRBJ2-1	-	11	CASSIGYEQFF	TGTGCCAGCAGTATCGGGTATGAGCAGTTCTTC
TRBV5-1	-	TRBJ2-3	-	15	CASSLRGALTDTQYF	TGCGCCAGCAGCTTGCGGGGGGCCCTAACAGATACGCAGTATTTT
TRBV6-6	TRBD2	TRBJ2-2	-	16	CASSTRRVAGVGELFF	TGTGCCAGCAGTACCCGGAGAGTAGCGGGGGTCGGGGAGCTGTTTTTT
TRBV19	-	TRBJ1-1	-	15	CASSIDPQGNTEAFF	TGTGCCAGTAGTATAGACCCTCAGGGGAACACTGAAGCTTTCTTT
TRBV7-9	-	TRBJ2-7	-	13	CASSPQTVYEQYF	TGTGCCAGCAGCCCACAGACAGTCTACGAGCAGTACTTC
TRBV7-9	TRBD1	TRBJ2-5	-	14	CASSWTGLSETQYF	TGTGCCAGCAGTTGGACAGGGCTTTCGGAGACCCAGTACTTC
TRBV7-6	TRBD1	TRBJ2-5	-	15	CASSDRGRGAETQYF	TGTGCCAGCAGCGACAGGGGCCGGGGAGCTGAGACCCAGTACTTC
TRBV13	-	TRBJ1-3	-	16	CASSSTEHTKGNTIYF	TGTGCCAGCAGCTCAACAGAGCATACGAAAGGAAACACCATATATTTT
TRBV7-9	TRBD2	TRBJ2-1	-	16	CASSLSGGASYNEQFF	TGTGCCAGCAGCTTAAGCGGGGGGGCCAGCTACAATGAGCAGTTCTTC
TRBV5-1	-	TRBJ1-6	-	15	CASSLAGRDRSPLHF	TGCGCCAGCAGCTTGGCCGGCAGGGATCGCTCACCCCTCCACTTT
TRBV6-5	TRBD2	TRBJ2-1	-	15	CASTASGSSYNEQFF	TGTGCCAGCACTGCTAGCGGGAGCTCCTACAATGAGCAGTTCTTC
TRBV19	TRBD1	TRBJ1-1	-	13	CASSTDRATEAFF	TGTGCCAGTAGTACGGACAGGGCCACTGAAGCTTTCTTT